This is a list of T cell receptor beta chains from one sample in a study of cytomegalovirus exposure and HLA in healthy donors. This table comes from immunoSEQ multiplex PCR, and its TCRdb copy is limited to in-frame clones, with some not included. The data hold 160,000 or so clones, with under 90% observed a single time. The sample taken for sequencing was PBMCs. These receptors were taken from a man aged 30 to 45 in good health and CMV-seronegative. Both conserved end residues are part of each CDR3.

J gene | V gene | CDR3 protein
TRBJ1-1 | TRBV9 | CASSAAGTANTEAFF
TRBJ1-2 | TRBV30 | CAWSAWGGLGRTNYGYTF
TRBJ2-1 | TRBV6-6 | CASSYWEGGYNEQFF
TRBJ2-1 | TRBV30 | CAWSAGLAGINEQFF
TRBJ1-2 | TRBV4-3 | CASSSRDPGYGYTF
TRBJ2-1 | TRBV9 | CASSVGTPRGNEQFF
TRBJ1-3 | TRBV4-1 | CASSQPAGETGNTIYF
TRBJ1-4 | TRBV5-4 | CASSGDPGGALKLFF
TRBJ1-1 | TRBV6-4 | CASSPTVNTEAFF
TRBJ1-1 | TRBV13 | CASSQGVANTEAFF
TRBJ1-1 | TRBV27 | CASSYTRLNTEAFF
TRBJ2-1 | TRBV5-6 | CASSRGLAGGYYGNEQFF